This is a list of T cell receptor beta chains from one sample in a study of blood T cells in healthy people across ages. Using its own MiXCR run on the 5' RACE reads, TCRdb lists one record per CDR3 protein. The table includes fewer than 800,000 distinct CDR3 sequences, over 20% detected once. Source material: blood. Receptors originate from a man aged 65 to 85 in good health. Both conserved end residues are part of each CDR3. A D gene is named only where the DNA matches it firmly. A row's size may be missing; if present it is once, few, many or a size class.

J gene,clone size,V gene,D gene,CDR3 DNA,CDR3 protein
TRBJ2-1,.,TRBV15,TRBD2,TGTGCCACCACCAAGAGCGGGAGCTCCTACAATGAGCAGTTCTTC,CATTKSGSSYNEQFF
TRBJ1-5,.,TRBV20-1,.,TGCAGTGCCCCACCGGGGTATAGCAATCAGCCCCAGCATTTT,CSAPPGYSNQPQHF
TRBJ2-1,few,TRBV4-3,.,TGCGCCAGCAGCCTGGGGACTTTGAGCTCCTACAATGAGCAGTTCTTC,CASSLGTLSSYNEQFF
TRBJ2-2,many,TRBV11-2,.,TGTGCCAGCAGCTTTGGCTTGGCCGGGGAGCTGTTTTTT,CASSFGLAGELFF
TRBJ2-7,.,TRBV11-2,.,TGTGCCAGCAGCTTTGGGTTACGCGAGCAGTACTTC,CASSFGLREQYF
TRBJ2-5,.,TRBV2,.,TGTGCCAGCAGTGATCAAGGTCCCCCAGAGACCCAGTACTTC,CASSDQGPPETQYF
TRBJ2-2,few,TRBV27,.,TGTGCCAGCAGTTTTCCGGCAGAAAACACCGGGGAGCTGTTTTTT,CASSFPAENTGELFF
TRBJ2-7,.,TRBV10-3,TRBD2,TGTGCCATCAGTGAGCTCCGTGGACTAGCGGCCTACGAGCAGTACTTC,CAISELRGLAAYEQYF
TRBJ1-2,few,TRBV29-1,TRBD1,TGCAGCGCTGGACAGGGGGGTGATGGCTACACCTTC,CSAGQGGDGYTF
TRBJ2-5,.,TRBV6-6,.,TGTGCCAGCAGCCTTTCCGTCGAGGCCCAGTACTTC,CASSLSVEAQYF
TRBJ2-1,.,TRBV20-1,.,TGCAGTGCTAGTTTACAGCGGGAGCAGTTCTTC,CSASLQREQFF
TRBJ2-3,few,TRBV5-1,TRBD2,TGCGCCAGCAGCTTGAGGACTAGCGGGGACCTCCCAGATACGCAGTATTTT,CASSLRTSGDLPDTQYF
TRBJ2-7,few,TRBV5-1,TRBD2,TGCGCCAGCAGATCTCTAGCGGGAGGGCCCTACGAGCAGTACTTC,CASRSLAGGPYEQYF
TRBJ2-4,few,TRBV2,TRBD1,TGTGCCAGCAGTGAGGGAACAGGGGCGCCCAAAAACATTCAGTACTTC,CASSEGTGAPKNIQYF
TRBJ2-4,.,TRBV12-3/TRBV12-4,.,TGTGCCAGCAGTTTAGAGGTCGGGGGCAGGGAAAAAAACATTCAGTACTTC,CASSLEVGGREKNIQYF
TRBJ2-4,few,TRBV3-1,.,TGTGCCAGCAGCCGCTTCTGGGGACTAGCCAAAAACATTCAGTACTTC,CASSRFWGLAKNIQYF
TRBJ2-5,many,TRBV4-1,.,TGCGCCAGCAGCCAAGATCAGGAGTCTCAGTACTTC,CASSQDQESQYF
TRBJ1-4,.,TRBV20-1,.,TGCATGGTAGCAGGCGCAACTAATGAAAAACTGTTTTTT,CMVAGATNEKLFF
TRBJ1-4,.,TRBV20-1,.,TGCAGTGCTGTACAGGGTGGTGGGGAAAAACTGTTTTTT,CSAVQGGGEKLFF
TRBJ2-7,.,TRBV6-5,.,TGTGCCAGCGGTGTCTTAGGGACAACCTCCTACGAGCAGTACTTC,CASGVLGTTSYEQYF
TRBJ1-6,.,TRBV20-1,.,TGCAGTGCTGGCGCAGGCTCCTATAATTCACCCCTCCACTTT,CSAGAGSYNSPLHF
TRBJ2-7,many,TRBV6-2/TRBV6-3,TRBD1,TGTGCCAGCAGTTACAACCCGGGACAGTCCTACGAGCAGTACTTC,CASSYNPGQSYEQYF
TRBJ1-4,.,TRBV25-1,.,TGTGCCAGTAGTGAACGGGCTACAGCCCGTAATGAAAAACTGTTTTTT,CASSERATARNEKLFF
TRBJ2-5,.,TRBV12-5,.,TGTGCTAGTGGACTCGAAACCTGGACGGGTGGGGAGACCCAGTACTTC,CASGLETWTGGETQYF
TRBJ1-5,once,TRBV20-1,TRBD1,TGCAGTGCGACATCCCGGGACAGGGGTGTGAGGTCCAATCAGCCCCAGCATTTT,CSATSRDRGVRSNQPQHF
TRBJ2-5,many,TRBV20-1,TRBD1,TGCAGTGCCTTCAAAGACAGGGCGGAGACCCAGTACTTC,CSAFKDRAETQYF
TRBJ1-6,.,TRBV9,TRBD1,TGTGCCAGCAGCGTGTCCGGGACAGGGGTTTCACCCCTCCACTTT,CASSVSGTGVSPLHF
TRBJ2-2,few,TRBV5-5,.,TGTGCCAGCAACTTGTTGGGGGAAGGCGGGGAGCTGTTTTTT,CASNLLGEGGELFF
TRBJ2-5,.,TRBV11-2,.,TGTGCCAGCAGCTTAGAAGGTCTCGCTGAGACCCAGTACTTC,CASSLEGLAETQYF
TRBJ2-5,.,TRBV20-1,TRBD2,TGCAGTGCTAGAGTGGCGGGAGATGGAGATGAGACCCAGTGCTTC,CSARVAGDGDETQCF
TRBJ2-1,few,TRBV11-2,.,TGTGCCAGCAGCTCCAGCTTCAATGCCAATGAGCAGTTCTTC,CASSSSFNANEQFF
TRBJ2-3,few,TRBV7-2,TRBD2,TGTGCCAGCAGCTCAAATAGCGGGGTCAGCACAGATACGCAGTATTTT,CASSSNSGVSTDTQYF
TRBJ2-5,.,TRBV5-1,.,TGCGCCAGCAGCTTGGCCGGGTGGGGAGAGACCCAGTACTTC,CASSLAGWGETQYF